A single sample is the source of the 10 T cell receptor beta chains below, sequenced in a study of control samples from healthy donors and cancer patients. TCRdb's table, derived via immunoSEQ multiplex PCR, lists solely in-frame clones and lacks some. The sample has about 120,000 clones, approximately 90% seen once. Sample: blood. The origin of the receptors is a man in his forties in good health.

The rearrangement joins TRBV5-1 to TRBJ2-1; 8 positions agree with TRBD2. The ends lost 0 bases at V and 5 bases at J; junction bases unmatched: 4. The germline V gene encodes CDR1 SGHRS and CDR2 YFSETQ. The CDR3 extends over 15 amino acids. CDR3 residues: CASSLGPAGDNEQFF. The CDR3 DNA reads as TGCGCCAGCAGCTTGGGTCCAGCGGGGGACAATGAGCAGTTCTTC.

This clone was observed a single time. The chain links TRBV10-1 to TRBJ1-1; D gene ambiguous. CDR3 length: 14 residues. The V end was cut by 8 bases, the J end by 1 base, with 14 bases between. Germline V gene data show CDR1 as WNHNN and CDR2 as SYGVQD (reference sequence). CDR3 sequence reads: CASARTIGNTEAFF. CDR3 DNA sequence: TGCGCCAGCGCAAGAACTATAGGGAACACTGAAGCTTTCTTT.

The J gene is TRBJ2-2, the V gene TRBV7-8, with 8 bases identical to TRBD1. This CDR3 contains 17 residues. Per the germline V gene, CDR1 is SGHVS and CDR2 is FQNEAQ. Trimming removed 2 bases from V and 1 base from J; junction bases left unmatched: 6. The CDR3 loop reads CASSLRTGTGNTGELFF. The CDR3 bases are TGTGCCAGCAGCTTAAGGACCGGGACAGGGAACACCGGGGAGCTGTTTTTT. Combining the CDR3 with reference TRBV7-8 and TRBJ2-2 gives the whole variable domain GAGVSQSPRYKVAKRGQDVALRCDPISGHVSLFWYQQALGQGPEFLTYFQNEAQLDKSGLPSDRFFAERPEGSVSTLKIQRTQQEDSAVYLCASSLRTGTGNTGELFFGEGSRLTVL.

The chain carries TRBV12-5 and TRBJ1-2, with D hard to call. The CDR3 runs 14 residues. Germline-derived CDR1 and CDR2 are LGHNT and FRNRAP. The V and J ends lost 1 base and 4 bases respectively, with 10 bases between them. For the CDR3, the DNA is TGTGCTAGTGGTTTGGATTTGGCGGGCTATGGCTACACCTTC. Translation: CASGLDLAGYGYTF.

The chain links TRBV6-2 or TRBV6-3 to TRBJ1-5, with D perhaps matching TRBD1 (6 bases). Germline V gene data show CDR1 as MNHEY and CDR2 as SVGEGT. V was shortened by 2 bases and J by 3 bases, with 11 bases between the two germline ends. The CDR3 extends over 15 amino acids. The CDR3: CASSYRGGINQPQHF. The CDR3 DNA reads as TGTGCCAGCAGTTACAGAGGGGGAATCAATCAGCCCCAGCATTTT.

The V gene is TRBV9, the J gene TRBJ1-2, with 7 bases matching TRBD1. Germline V gene lookup returns CDR1 SGDLS and CDR2 YYNGEE. The V segment lost 4 bases and the J segment 8 bases; nucleotides outside the gene matches: 8. This CDR3 is built from 13 residues. The CDR3 protein is CASSLGTARGYTF. The CDR3 DNA reads as TGTGCCAGCAGCCTCGGGACAGCTAGGGGCTACACCTTC. Using reference TRBV9 and TRBJ1-2 for the parts outside the CDR3, the full variable domain is DSGVTQTPKHLITATGQRVTLRCSPRSGDLSVYWYQQSLDQGLQFLIQYYNGEERAKGNILERFSAQQFPDLHSELNLSSLELGDSALYFCASSLGTARGYTFGSGTRLTVV.

V and J are TRBV14 and TRBJ1-6; 7 bases fit TRBD1. Germline V CDR1 and CDR2: SGHDN, FVKESK. Trimming at V came to 2 bases and at J to 13 bases, leaving 11 bases not matched to a gene. This CDR3 contains 15 residues. The CDR3 protein is CASSQLAGGFGPLHF. CDR3 nucleotide sequence: TGTGCCAGCAGCCAATTGGCAGGGGGATTTGGTCCCCTCCACTTT.

V usage is TRBV18 and J usage is TRBJ1-2; D possibly corresponds to TRBD1 (6 bases). This CDR3 comprises 12 residues. The V end lost 1 base, the J end lost 11 bases, and 11 bases lay between the germline ends. Germline V gene sequence: CDR1 KGHSH, CDR2 LQKENI. This CDR3 is CASSPRDKPYTF. CDR3 in DNA: TGTGCCAGCTCACCACGGGACAAGCCATACACCTTC.

V is TRBV5-1 and J is TRBJ1-2; D might be TRBD1 (5 bases). The CDR3 has 14 residues. Germline loops: CDR1 SGHRS, CDR2 YFSETQ. V was trimmed by 0 bases and J by 8 bases, leaving 14 bases between them. The CDR3 coding sequence is TGCGCCAGCAGCTTGGATTCAGGGATTGAGGGCTACACCTTC. Protein: CASSLDSGIEGYTF.

The V and J genes are TRBV21-1 and TRBJ1-6; TRBD1 is the table's D call and was not checked against the DNA. TRBV21-1 is a pseudogene segment. The CDR3 length is 17 residues. The CDR3 spells CASSPTEQGVKDSPLHF. The CDR3 DNA reads as TGTGCCAGCAGCCCGACTGAACAGGGGGTTAAGGATTCACCCCTCCACTTT.